This T cell receptor beta chain was retrieved from a study of T cells expressing NK-cell markers (dated by TCRdb to 2020 to 2022). About the study as a whole: In sorted CD3+CD56+NKG2C+, CD3+CD56+NKG2C- and CD3+CD56-NKG2C+ T-cell subsets from 8 or 9 donors, TCR beta-chain repertoires were profiled. Of the eight sequenced donors, seven were found to be HCMV-seropositive and one was found to be HCMV-seronegative. The study sequenced eight donors, all healthy volunteers chosen at random: three men and five women. Sequencing of the libraries produced 2 x 150 bp reads on Illumina HiSeq 2000/2500, MiSeq or NextSeq. General findings and caveats noted by the study authors: In roughly 6 donors, the dominant CD3+CD56+NKG2C+ clonotypes ranked among the top 10 CD8+ clonotypes, making up roughly 1.0-7.0% of CD8+ T cells. Whether the expanded NKG2C-expressing T cell clones were specific for HCMV antigens was left unclear. Those dominant clonotypes were again the most abundant among CD3+CD56-NKG2C+ cells in a handful of donors, at about 25-60.1%.

Sequenced using an Illumina HiSeq 2000. TCR beta cDNA libraries were prepared using 5'RACE template switching, which introduced a universal primer site and unique molecular identifiers. Priming for cDNA synthesis came from the TCR beta constant segment, and two successive PCR amplification steps followed. The original methods were these. MIGEC handled demultiplexing of the reads and grouping by UMI, while MiTCR was used to assemble and quantify clonotypes. To remove erroneous sequences, TCR cDNA sequences were retained only when supported by two or more reads. The tcR package was used for downstream repertoire analysis, and clonotypes were matched between fractions using CDR3 nucleotide sequence together with V segment. VDJmatch was used to annotate antigen specificity against VDJdb, with one amino acid substitution allowed in CDR3. TCRdb reprocessed the reads into one record per CDR3 protein sequence, lacking DNA. None of the V and J calls come from the authors' own analysis; TCRdb made them. The sample table gives about 150,000 distinct CDR3 sequences. The ten biggest clones cover around a third of the sample.

According to the germline V gene, CDR1 reads SNHLY and CDR2 reads FYNNEI. Inclusive of the bounding cysteine and phenylalanine, the CDR3 is 17 residues long. There is no recorded DNA. Points on this clonotype: This receptor's antigen is unknown.

To determine HCMV serostatus, a commercial ELISA kit was used to detect HCMV-specific IgG in serum. Ficoll density gradient centrifugation was used to isolate peripheral blood mononuclear cells from blood. The sequenced material came from blood T cells: a sorted CD56 or NKG2C T cell subset, CD4+ or CD8+ T cells, or bulk PBMC T cells (not recorded which). The sequence derives from a woman aged 45-65 years in good health. Donor details come from another sample of the same person, matched by shared clones. The chain couples TRBV2 to TRBJ2-3; TCRdb gives TRBD2 as the D gene, but with no DNA this cannot be confirmed. The CDR3 reads CASGIPGLADATDTQYF.